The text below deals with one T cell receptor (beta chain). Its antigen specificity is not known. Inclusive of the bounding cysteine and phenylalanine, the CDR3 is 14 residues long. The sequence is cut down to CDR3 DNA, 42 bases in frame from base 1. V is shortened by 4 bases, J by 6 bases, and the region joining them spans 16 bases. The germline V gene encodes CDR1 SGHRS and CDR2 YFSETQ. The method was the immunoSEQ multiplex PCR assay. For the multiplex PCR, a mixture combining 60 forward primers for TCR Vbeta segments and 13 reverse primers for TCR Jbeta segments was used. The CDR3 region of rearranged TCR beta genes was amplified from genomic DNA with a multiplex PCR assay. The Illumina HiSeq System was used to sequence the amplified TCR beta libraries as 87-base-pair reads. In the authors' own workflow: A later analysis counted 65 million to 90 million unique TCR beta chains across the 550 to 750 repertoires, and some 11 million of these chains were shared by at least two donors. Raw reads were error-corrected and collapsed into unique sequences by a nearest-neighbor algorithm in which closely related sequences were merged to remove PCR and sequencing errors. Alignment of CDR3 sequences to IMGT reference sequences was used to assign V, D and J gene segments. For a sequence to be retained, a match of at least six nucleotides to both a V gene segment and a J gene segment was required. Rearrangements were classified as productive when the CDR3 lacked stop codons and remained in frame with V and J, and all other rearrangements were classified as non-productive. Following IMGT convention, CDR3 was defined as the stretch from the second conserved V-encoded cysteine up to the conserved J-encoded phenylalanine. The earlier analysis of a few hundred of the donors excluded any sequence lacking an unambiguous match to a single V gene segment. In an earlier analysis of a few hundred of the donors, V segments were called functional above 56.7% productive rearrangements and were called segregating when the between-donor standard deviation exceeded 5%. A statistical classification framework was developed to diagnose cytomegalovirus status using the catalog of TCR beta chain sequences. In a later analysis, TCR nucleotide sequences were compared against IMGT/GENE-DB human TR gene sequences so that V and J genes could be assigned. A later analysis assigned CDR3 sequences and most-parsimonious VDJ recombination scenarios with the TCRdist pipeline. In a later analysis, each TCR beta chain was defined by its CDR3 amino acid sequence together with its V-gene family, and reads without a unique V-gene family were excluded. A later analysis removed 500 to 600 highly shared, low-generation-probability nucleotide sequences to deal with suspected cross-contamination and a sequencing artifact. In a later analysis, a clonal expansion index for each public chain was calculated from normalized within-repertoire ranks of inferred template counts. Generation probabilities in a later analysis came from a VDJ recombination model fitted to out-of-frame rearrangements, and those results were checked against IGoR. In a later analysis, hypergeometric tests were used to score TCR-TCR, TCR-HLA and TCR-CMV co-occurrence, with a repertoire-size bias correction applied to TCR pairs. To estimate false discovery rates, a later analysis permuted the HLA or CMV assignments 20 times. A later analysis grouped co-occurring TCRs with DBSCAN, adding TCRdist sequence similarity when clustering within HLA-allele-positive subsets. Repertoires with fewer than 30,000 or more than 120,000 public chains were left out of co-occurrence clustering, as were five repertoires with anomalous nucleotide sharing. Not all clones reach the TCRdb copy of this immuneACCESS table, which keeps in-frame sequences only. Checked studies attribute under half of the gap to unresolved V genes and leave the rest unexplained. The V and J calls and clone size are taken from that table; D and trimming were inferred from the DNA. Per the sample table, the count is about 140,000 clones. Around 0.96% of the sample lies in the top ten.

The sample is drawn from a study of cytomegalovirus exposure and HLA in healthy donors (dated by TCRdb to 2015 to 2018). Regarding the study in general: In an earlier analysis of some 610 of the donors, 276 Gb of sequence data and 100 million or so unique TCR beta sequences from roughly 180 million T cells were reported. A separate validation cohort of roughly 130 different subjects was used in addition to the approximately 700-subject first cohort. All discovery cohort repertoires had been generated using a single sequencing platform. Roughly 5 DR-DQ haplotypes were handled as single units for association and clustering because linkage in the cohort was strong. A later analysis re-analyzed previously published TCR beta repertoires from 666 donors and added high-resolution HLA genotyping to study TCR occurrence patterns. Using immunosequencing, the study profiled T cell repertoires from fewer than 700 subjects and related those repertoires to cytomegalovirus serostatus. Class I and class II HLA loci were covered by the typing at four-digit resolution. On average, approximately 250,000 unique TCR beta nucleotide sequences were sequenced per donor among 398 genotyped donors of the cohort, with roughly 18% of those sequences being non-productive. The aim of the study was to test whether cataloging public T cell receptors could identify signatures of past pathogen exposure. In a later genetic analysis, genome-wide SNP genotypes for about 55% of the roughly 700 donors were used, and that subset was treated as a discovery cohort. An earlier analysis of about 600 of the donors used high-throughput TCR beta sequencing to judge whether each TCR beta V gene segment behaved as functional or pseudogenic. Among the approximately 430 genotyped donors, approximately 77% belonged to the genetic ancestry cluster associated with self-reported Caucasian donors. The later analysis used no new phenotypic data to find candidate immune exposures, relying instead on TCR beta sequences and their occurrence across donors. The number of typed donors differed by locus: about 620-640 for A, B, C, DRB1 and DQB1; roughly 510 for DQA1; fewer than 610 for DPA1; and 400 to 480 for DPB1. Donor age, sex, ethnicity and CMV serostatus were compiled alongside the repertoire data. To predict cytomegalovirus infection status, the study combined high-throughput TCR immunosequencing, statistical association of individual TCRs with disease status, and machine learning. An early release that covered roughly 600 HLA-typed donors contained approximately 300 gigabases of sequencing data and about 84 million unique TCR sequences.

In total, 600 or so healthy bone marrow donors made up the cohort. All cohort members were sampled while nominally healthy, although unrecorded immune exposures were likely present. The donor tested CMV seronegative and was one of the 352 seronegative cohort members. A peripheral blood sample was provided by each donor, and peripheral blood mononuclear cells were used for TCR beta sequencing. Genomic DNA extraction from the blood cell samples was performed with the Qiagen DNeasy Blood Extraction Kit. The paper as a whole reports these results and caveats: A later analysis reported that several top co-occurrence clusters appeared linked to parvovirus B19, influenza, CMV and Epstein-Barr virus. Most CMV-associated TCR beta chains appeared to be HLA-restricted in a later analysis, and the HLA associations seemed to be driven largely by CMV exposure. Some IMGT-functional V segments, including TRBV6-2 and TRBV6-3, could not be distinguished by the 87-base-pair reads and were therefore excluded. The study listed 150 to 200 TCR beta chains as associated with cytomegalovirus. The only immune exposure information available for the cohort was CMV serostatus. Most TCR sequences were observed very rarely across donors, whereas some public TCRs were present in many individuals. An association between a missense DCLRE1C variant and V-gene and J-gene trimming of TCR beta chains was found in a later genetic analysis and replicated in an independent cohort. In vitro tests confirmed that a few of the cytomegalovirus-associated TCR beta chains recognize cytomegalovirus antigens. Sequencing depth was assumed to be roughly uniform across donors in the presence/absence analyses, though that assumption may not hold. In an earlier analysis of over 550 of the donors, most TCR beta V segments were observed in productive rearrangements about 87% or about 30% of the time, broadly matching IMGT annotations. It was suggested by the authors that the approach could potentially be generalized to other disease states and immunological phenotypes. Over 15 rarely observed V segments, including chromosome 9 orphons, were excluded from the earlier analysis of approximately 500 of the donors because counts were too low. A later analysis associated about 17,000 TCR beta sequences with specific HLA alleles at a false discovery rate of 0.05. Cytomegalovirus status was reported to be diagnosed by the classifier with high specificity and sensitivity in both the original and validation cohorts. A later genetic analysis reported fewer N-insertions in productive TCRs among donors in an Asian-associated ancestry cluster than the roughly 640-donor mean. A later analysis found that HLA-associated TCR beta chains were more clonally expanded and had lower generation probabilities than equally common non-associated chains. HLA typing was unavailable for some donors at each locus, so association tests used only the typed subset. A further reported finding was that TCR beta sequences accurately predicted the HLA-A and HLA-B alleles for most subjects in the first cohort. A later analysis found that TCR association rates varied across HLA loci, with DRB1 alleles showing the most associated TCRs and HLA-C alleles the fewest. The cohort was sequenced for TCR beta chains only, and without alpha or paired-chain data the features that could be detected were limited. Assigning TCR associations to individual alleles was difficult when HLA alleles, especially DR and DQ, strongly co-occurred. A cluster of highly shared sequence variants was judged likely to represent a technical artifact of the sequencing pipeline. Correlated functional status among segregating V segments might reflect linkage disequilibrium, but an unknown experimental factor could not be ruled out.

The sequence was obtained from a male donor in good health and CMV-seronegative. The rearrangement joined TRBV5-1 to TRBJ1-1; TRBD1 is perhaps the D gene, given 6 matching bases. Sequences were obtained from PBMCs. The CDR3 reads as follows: CASSQITGSSEAFF. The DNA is TGCGCCAGCAGCCAAATTACAGGGAGCTCTGAAGCTTTCTTT.